Following are 2 T cell receptor beta chains from one sample sequenced in a study of blood T cell repertoires in COVID-19. Generated by immunoSEQ multiplex PCR, the TCRdb table keeps only in-frame clones and is missing some. This table has roughly 21,000 clones, approximately 83% appearing once. The material sequenced was peripheral blood. These TCRs come from a human donor in a cohort sampled during active COVID-19.

This clone was seen once. The gene calls are TRBV9 and TRBJ2-2; D is ambiguous. The germline V and J ends were trimmed by 0 bases and 7 bases, with 10 bases remaining between them. Germline V gene sequence: CDR1 SGDLS, CDR2 YYNGEE. The CDR3 extends over 14 amino acids. The CDR3, as DNA: TGTGCCAGCAGCGTAGACCCATTCGGCGGGGAGCTGTTTTTT. Protein product: CASSVDPFGGELFF. Supplemented by reference TRBV9 and TRBJ2-2, the full variable domain reads DSGVTQTPKHLITATGQRVTLRCSPRSGDLSVYWYQQSLDQGLQFLIQYYNGEERAKGNILERFSAQQFPDLHSELNLSSLELGDSALYFCASSVDPFGGELFFGEGSRLTVL.

CDR3 DNA: TGTGCCAGCAGGGGGAACAAAGGGGCAAGAGGTGGCTACACCTTC. Protein product: CASRGNKGARGGYTF. This chain links TRBV6-5 with TRBJ1-2; perhaps TRBD1 as D (5 bases). The CDR3 runs to 15 residues. Per germline, CDR1 MNHEY and CDR2 SVGAGI. Deletions cut 6 bases from V and 7 bases from J, with 21 bases between.